The 15 T cell receptor beta chains reported below all come from one sample, sequenced in a study of blood T cell repertoires in COVID-19. Method: immunoSEQ multiplex PCR; TCRdb's copy keeps in-frame clones and lacks some. This table has approximately 210,000 clones, 88% appearing once. Input material: peripheral blood. Receptor source: a human donor in a cohort sampled during active COVID-19.

The chain has TRBV23-1 and TRBJ1-4; the D is unclear. TRBV23-1 falls under the ORF class, with uncertain function. Trimming removed 6 bases at V and 0 bases at J, with 11 bases between. The CDR3 length is 15 residues. The DNA for the CDR3 is TGCGCCAGCAGCCGTAGTGGTTCAACTAATGAAAAACTGTTTTTT. Encoded protein: CASSRSGSTNEKLFF.

The CDR3 loop is CASSLRTGGIVFYEQYF. DNA for the CDR3: TGCGCCAGCAGCCTGAGGACAGGGGGCATCGTATTTTACGAGCAGTACTTC. The V gene is TRBV4-1, the J gene TRBJ2-7; 11 bases align to TRBD1. The germline V gene encodes CDR1 MGHRA and CDR2 YSYEKL. This CDR3 region has 17 residues. The V segment lost 4 bases and the J segment 4 bases; nucleotides outside the gene matches: 12.

The V and J genes are TRBV25-1 and TRBJ1-2, with TRBD1 matching over 10 bases. V shed 4 bases and J 4 bases; nucleotides not matched to a gene: 9. The germline CDR1 and CDR2 sequences are MGHDK and SYGVNS. CDR3 length equals 16 residues. CDR3 loop: CASSAPGQGVVYGYTF. In DNA form, the CDR3 reads TGTGCCAGCAGTGCCCCCGGACAGGGGGTGGTCTATGGCTACACCTTC.

This clone was picked up one time. The chain uses TRBV7-2 and TRBJ2-1, with 8 bases matching TRBD1. The CDR3 loop spans 15 amino acids. V trimming: 5 bases; J trimming: 3 bases; junction bases outside the gene matches: 6. Germline V lookup: CDR1 SGHTA, CDR2 FQGNSA. CDR3 loop: CASSGDRGNYNEQFF. In DNA form, the CDR3 reads TGTGCCAGCAGCGGAGACAGGGGAAACTACAATGAGCAGTTCTTC.

This clone showed up just a few times. The chain links TRBV11-2 to TRBJ2-3; TRBD2 agrees at 7 bases. J was trimmed by 2 bases and V by 1 base; bases with no gene match: 6. The CDR3 loop spans 16 amino acids. Per the germline V gene, CDR1 is SGHAT and CDR2 is FQNNGV. CDR3 residues: CASSLVGTTTTDTQYF. The CDR3 bases are TGTGCCAGCAGCTTAGTAGGGACTACTACCACAGATACGCAGTATTTT.

The gene calls are TRBV3-1 (or the pseudogene TRBV3-2) and TRBJ1-1; D is perhaps TRBD1 (5 bases). V gave up 4 bases and J gave up 7 bases, with 16 bases separating them. Germline lookup yields CDR1 LGHDT and CDR2 YNNKEL (reference sequence). CDR3 size: 14 residues. The CDR3 sequence is CASSPQTALFEAFF. CDR3 bases: TGTGCCAGCAGCCCTCAGACAGCCCTATTTGAAGCTTTCTTT.

V usage is TRBV29-1 and J usage is TRBJ1-4; 7 bases match TRBD1. Trimming removed 7 bases from V and 5 bases from J; junction bases left unmatched: 10. Germline V gene sequence: CDR1 SQVTM, CDR2 ANQGSEA. CDR3 length equals 14 residues. For the CDR3, the DNA is TGCAGCGCAATGACCGGGACAGCAAATGAAAAACTGTTTTTT. It is translated as CSAMTGTANEKLFF.

This chain connects TRBV10-3 to TRBJ2-7; 13 bases are a match to TRBD2. Germline loops: CDR1 ENHRY, CDR2 SYGVKD. This CDR3 region has 16 residues. Trimming took 10 bases from V and 3 from J; bases not matched to a gene: 12. DNA for the CDR3: TGTGCCACCGGGACTAGCGGGGCCACCGGAGGCTACGAGCAGTACTTC. This encodes CATGTSGATGGYEQYF.

This sequence joins TRBV6-2 or TRBV6-3 and TRBJ1-5; 10 nucleotides match TRBD1. After removal of 2 bases from V and 7 bases from J, the junction contained 2 bases not matched to a gene. Per germline, CDR1 MNHEY and CDR2 SVGEGT. This CDR3 comprises 14 residues. CDR3 protein: CASSYDRGLQPQHF. The CDR3 DNA is TGTGCCAGCAGTTACGACAGGGGGCTACAGCCCCAGCATTTT.

This clone has just one count. The chain has TRBV13 and TRBJ2-7, with D uncertain. This CDR3 region has 13 residues. V lost 5 bases, J lost 0 bases, and 8 bases lay in between. Germline CDR1 is PRHDT and CDR2 is FYEKMQ (reference sequence). The CDR3 region has the DNA TGTGCCAGCAGCCTACCCAACTCCTACGAGCAGTACTTC. Amino acids: CASSLPNSYEQYF.

The V gene is TRBV19, the J gene TRBJ2-6, with a tentative D call TRBD1 (5 bases). Trimming stripped 7 bases from V and 1 base from J, with 14 bases between. CDR3 length: 16 residues. Germline CDR1 reads LNHDA; CDR2 reads SQIVND (reference sequence). The CDR3 DNA sequence: TGTGCCAGTACGGAGTGGGGCGATTCTGGGGCCAACGTCCTGACTTTC. It codes for CASTEWGDSGANVLTF. Drawing the rest from reference TRBV19 and TRBJ2-6, the complete variable domain is DGGITQSPKYLFRKEGQNVTLSCEQNLNHDAMYWYRQDPGQGLRLIYYSQIVNDFQKGDIAEGYSVSREKKESFPLTVTSAQKNPTAFYLCASTEWGDSGANVLTFGAGSRLTVL.

The V gene is TRBV19, the J gene TRBJ1-2; the match to TRBD1 covers 7 bases. The CDR3 contains 16 residues. The V segment lost 4 bases and the J segment 1 base; nucleotides outside the gene matches: 9. Germline CDR1 is LNHDA and CDR2 is SQIVND (reference sequence). Written as DNA, the CDR3 is TGTGCCAGTAGTAGTGCAAAACAGGGGATTAACTATGGCTACACCTTC. Its translation: CASSSAKQGINYGYTF.

Only one count was recorded for this clone. V gene TRBV5-1 combines with J gene TRBJ1-1; 7 bases fit TRBD1. The CDR3 loop spans 15 amino acids. Germline V gene sequence: CDR1 SGHRS, CDR2 YFSETQ. J was trimmed by 0 bases and V by 0 bases; bases with no gene match: 2. The CDR3 loop reads CASSLAGQLNTEAFF. DNA for the CDR3: TGCGCCAGCAGCTTGGCGGGACAGTTGAACACTGAAGCTTTCTTT. Full variable domain (rest looked up from reference TRBV5-1 and TRBJ1-1): KAGVTQTPRYLIKTRGQQVTLSCSPISGHRSVSWYQQTPGQGLQFLFEYFSETQRNKGNFPGRFSGRQFSNSRSEMNVSTLELGDSALYLCASSLAGQLNTEAFFGQGTRLTVV.

The rearrangement uses TRBV28 and TRBJ2-1, with TRBD1 matching over 11 bases. This CDR3 comprises 19 residues. Germline V gene lookup returns CDR1 MDHEN and CDR2 SYDVKM. V dropped 3 bases and J dropped 7; count of bases not matched to a gene: 17. The CDR3 DNA reads as TGTGCCAGCAGTTTCCCTTCATCCCAAGGGACAGGGGGGATTAATGAGCAGTTCTTC. Its protein is CASSFPSSQGTGGINEQFF.

This clone came up a few times. The V gene is TRBV10-1, the J gene TRBJ1-3; no clear D. Germline assignment: CDR1 WNHNN and CDR2 SYGVQD (reference sequence). There are 16 residues in the CDR3. The V gene lost 3 bases and the J gene lost 4 bases, with 16 bases spanning the gap. The CDR3 DNA reads as TGCGCCAGCAGTGATAGTCTCGGAGGGCCAGGAAACACCATATATTTT. Its translation is CASSDSLGGPGNTIYF.